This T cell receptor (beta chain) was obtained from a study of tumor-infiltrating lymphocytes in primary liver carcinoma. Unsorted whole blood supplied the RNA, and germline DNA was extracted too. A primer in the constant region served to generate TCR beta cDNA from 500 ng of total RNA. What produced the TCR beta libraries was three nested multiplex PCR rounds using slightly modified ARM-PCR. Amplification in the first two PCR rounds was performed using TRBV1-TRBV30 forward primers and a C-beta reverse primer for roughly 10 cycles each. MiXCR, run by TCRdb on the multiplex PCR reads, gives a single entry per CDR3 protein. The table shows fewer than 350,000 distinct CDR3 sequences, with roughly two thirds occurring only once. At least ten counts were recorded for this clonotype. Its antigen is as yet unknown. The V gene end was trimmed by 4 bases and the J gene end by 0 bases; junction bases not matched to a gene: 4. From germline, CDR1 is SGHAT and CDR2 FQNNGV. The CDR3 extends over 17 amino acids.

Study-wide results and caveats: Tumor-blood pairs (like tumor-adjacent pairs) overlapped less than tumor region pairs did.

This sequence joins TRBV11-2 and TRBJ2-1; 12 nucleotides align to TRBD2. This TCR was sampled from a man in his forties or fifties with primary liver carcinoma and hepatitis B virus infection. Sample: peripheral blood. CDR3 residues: CASSSGLAGISYNEQFF. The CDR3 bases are TGTGCCAGCAGCTCCGGACTAGCGGGAATCTCCTACAATGAGCAGTTCTTC.